This T cell receptor beta chain came from a study of cytomegalovirus exposure and HLA in healthy donors. General study findings and limits: Immune exposure data for these donors was limited to CMV serostatus.

From germline, CDR1 is SGHNT and CDR2 YYREEE (reference sequence). The J segment lost 3 bases and the V segment lost 2 bases, leaving 4 bases of the junction unmatched. The CDR3 has 16 residues. A multiplex PCR was run with 60 Vbeta primers and 13 Jbeta primers. Study processing details: Roughly 80 million unique TCR beta chains, roughly 10 million shared, were counted in a later analysis. The data were produced by immunoSEQ multiplex PCR, yet TCRdb's version contains in-frame clones alone and is incomplete. The D gene and trimming were derived from the DNA, and the V and J assignments and clone size from that table. This sample carries some 170,000 clones, around nine tenths of them seen once, and the ten largest clones take under 0.95%. About this clone: What it binds is not known.

V is TRBV5-4 and J is TRBJ2-6; 8 bases are shared with TRBD1. The receptor comes from a woman aged 25 to 39 in good health and CMV-seronegative. Sequencing input: PBMCs. The CDR3 DNA reads TGTGCCAGCAGCTTAGGACAGGGAAATGGGGCCAACGTCCTGACTTTC. It translates to CASSLGQGNGANVLTF.